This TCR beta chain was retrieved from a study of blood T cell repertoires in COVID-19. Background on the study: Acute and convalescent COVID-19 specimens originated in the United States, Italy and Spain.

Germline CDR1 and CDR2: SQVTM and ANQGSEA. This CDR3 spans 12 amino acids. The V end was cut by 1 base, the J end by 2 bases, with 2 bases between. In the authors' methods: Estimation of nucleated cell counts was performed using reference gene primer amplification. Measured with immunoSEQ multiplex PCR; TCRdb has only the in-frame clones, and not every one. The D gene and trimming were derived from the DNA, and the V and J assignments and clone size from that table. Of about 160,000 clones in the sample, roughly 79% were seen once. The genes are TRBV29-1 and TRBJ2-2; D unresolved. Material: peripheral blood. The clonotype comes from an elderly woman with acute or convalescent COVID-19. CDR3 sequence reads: CSVEANTGELFF. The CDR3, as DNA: TGCAGCGTTGAAGCTAACACCGGGGAGCTGTTTTTT.